Only one count was recorded for the clone carrying this T cell receptor beta chain. What it binds is unknown. This specimen belongs to a study of Ad26.COV2.S vaccination and SARS-CoV-2 variants. The repertoire was sequenced with immunoSEQ multiplex PCR; TCRdb's copy has only in-frame clones and lacks some. The sample shows 180,000 or so clones, roughly 89% of them seen only once. The CDR3 is 14 amino acids. Germline CDR1 is SGHTA and CDR2 is FQGNSA. Trimming took 3 bases from V and 5 from J, leaving 12 bases between them. Study-level results: Following vaccination, spike-specific CD8+ and CD4+ T cell responses reportedly exhibited substantial breadth.

Sample: peripheral blood, taken after recovery from COVID-19. V gene TRBV7-2 combines with J gene TRBJ2-3; D not resolved. This receptor was identified in a human donor who had recovered from COVID-19. DNA of the CDR3: TGTGCCAGCAGCTTTTTAAAGGAATTAGATACGCAGTATTTT. It codes for CASSFLKELDTQYF. The whole variable domain, remainder taken from reference TRBV7-2 and TRBJ2-3, is GAGVSQSPSNKVTEKGKDVELRCDPISGHTALYWYRQSLGQGLEFLIYFQGNSAPDKSGLPSDRFSAERTGGSVSTLTIQRTQQEDSAVYLCASSFLKELDTQYFGPGTRLTVL.